Here is one T cell receptor beta chain with its context. The sample is drawn from a study of Ad26.COV2.S vaccination and SARS-CoV-2 variants. The table came from immunoSEQ multiplex PCR; TCRdb's copy has only in-frame clones and leaves some out. The sample has roughly 100,000 clones; over 60% are singletons. V shed 11 bases and J shed 4 bases, with 9 bases lying between them. The CDR3 spans 11 residues. This material consisted of peripheral blood, taken after recovery from COVID-19. This TCR was recovered from a human donor who had recovered from COVID-19. V gene TRBV12-3 or TRBV12-4 combines with J gene TRBJ1-3; D gene uncertain. The CDR3, as DNA: TGTGCCTTACTCGTCGGAAACACCATATATTTT. Protein product: CALLVGNTIYF.